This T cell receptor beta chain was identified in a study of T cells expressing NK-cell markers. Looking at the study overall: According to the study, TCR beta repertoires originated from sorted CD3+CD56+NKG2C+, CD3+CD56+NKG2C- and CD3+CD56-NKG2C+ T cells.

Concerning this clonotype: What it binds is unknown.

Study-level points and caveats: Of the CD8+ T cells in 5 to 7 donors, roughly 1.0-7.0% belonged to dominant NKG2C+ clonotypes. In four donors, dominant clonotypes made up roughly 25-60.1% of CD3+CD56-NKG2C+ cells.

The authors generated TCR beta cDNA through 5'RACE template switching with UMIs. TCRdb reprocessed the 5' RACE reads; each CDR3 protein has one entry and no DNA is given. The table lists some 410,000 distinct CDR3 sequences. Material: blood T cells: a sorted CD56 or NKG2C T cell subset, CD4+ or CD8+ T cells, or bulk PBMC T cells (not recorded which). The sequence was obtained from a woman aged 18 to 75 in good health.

The CDR3: CASSQASSPEQFF. J is TRBJ2-1 and V is TRBV14; the TCRdb D gene call, TRBD2, has no DNA to confirm it. From germline, CDR1 is SGHDN and CDR2 FVKESK. CDR3 length equals 13 residues.